This entry features one T cell receptor beta chain sequence. Its antigen is currently unknown. This sample stems from a study of tumor and adjacent non-tumor tissue in lung cancer. Across the whole study: Around 4.5 million productive TCRbeta reads were obtained per sample on average. Study results and caveats: Higher tumor TCR diversity was associated with shorter survival. In normal lung, the top 100 clones were significantly more dominant than in tumor. Tumor tissue had significantly higher TCR diversity than normal lung.

CDR3 length: 15 residues. Germline loops: CDR1 MNHEY, CDR2 SVGEGT. V was clipped by 8 bases and J by 3 bases, with 18 bases between them. The library came from three nested PCR rounds adapted from ARM-PCR protocols. TCRdb used MiXCR to reprocess the multiplex PCR reads, holding one entry per CDR3 protein. Here the sample spans more than 85,000 distinct CDR3 sequences, approximately 82% being singletons. No cell sorting was done before RNA was extracted from the tissue. Input material: lung tumor tissue. This TCR was sampled from a woman in her sixties or seventies with non-small cell lung cancer. The genes are TRBV6-2 or TRBV6-3 and TRBJ2-3, with D perhaps matching TRBD2 (6 bases). The CDR3 region is CASQVVGGGTDTQYF. Here the CDR3 DNA reads TGTGCCAGCCAAGTAGTCGGGGGAGGTACAGATACGCAGTATTTT.